Listed below are T cell receptor beta chains from one sample, sequenced in a study of T cells of healthy individuals. TCRdb re-called the 5' RACE reads through MiXCR, storing one row per CDR3 protein. The repertoire holds about 63,000 distinct CDR3 sequences, with around 16% as singletons. Receptors were obtained from a human donor in good health. CDR3s include the opening cysteine and the closing phenylalanine or tryptophan. The D gene is left open where the match is weak. Clone size is given for some rows only: seen once, a few or many times, or a class if the clone is expanded.

j_call: TRBJ1-1
cdr3_length: 14
d_call: TRBD1
v_call: TRBV12-3/TRBV12-4
clone_size: many
cdr3_nt: TGTGCCAGCAGTTTAGCGGGGGGGACAGCTCAAGCTTTCTTT
cdr3_aa: CASSLAGGTAQAFF

j_call: TRBJ2-3
cdr3_length: 16
d_call: .
v_call: TRBV10-1
clone_size: .
cdr3_nt: TGCGCCAGCAGTAAGAGAAGCGTAACTAGCACAGATACGCAGTATTTT
cdr3_aa: CASSKRSVTSTDTQYF

j_call: TRBJ2-7
cdr3_length: 15
d_call: .
v_call: TRBV5-1
clone_size: few
cdr3_nt: TGCGCCAGCAGCTTGGCTTCGGGACAAGTTTACGAGCAGTACTTC
cdr3_aa: CASSLASGQVYEQYF

j_call: TRBJ2-1
cdr3_length: 17
d_call: .
v_call: TRBV6-6
clone_size: many
cdr3_nt: TGTGCCAGCAGAAGACGGGGTGTCAGCGATACATACAATGAGCAGTTCTTC
cdr3_aa: CASRRRGVSDTYNEQFF

j_call: TRBJ1-5
cdr3_length: 14
d_call: .
v_call: TRBV11-1
clone_size: many
cdr3_nt: TGTGCCAGCAGCTTACGACTGAGCAATCAGCCCCAGCATTTT
cdr3_aa: CASSLRLSNQPQHF

j_call: TRBJ1-2
cdr3_length: 12
d_call: .
v_call: TRBV6-5
clone_size: many
cdr3_nt: .
cdr3_aa: CASSTRWGPGIF

j_call: TRBJ2-2
cdr3_length: 16
d_call: TRBD2
v_call: TRBV7-9
clone_size: few
cdr3_nt: TGTGCCAGCAGCTTGGGACTAGCGGGAGTGGATCGGGAGCTGTTTTTT
cdr3_aa: CASSLGLAGVDRELFF

j_call: TRBJ1-1
cdr3_length: 16
d_call: TRBD1
v_call: TRBV5-1
clone_size: .
cdr3_nt: TGCGCCAGCAGCTTAGGACAGGGGGCCCTGAACACTGAAGCTTTCTTT
cdr3_aa: CASSLGQGALNTEAFF

j_call: TRBJ1-3
cdr3_length: 14
d_call: TRBD1
v_call: TRBV6-5
clone_size: .
cdr3_nt: TGTGCCGTAAAGGATGGGACAGGAGGAAACACCATATATTTT
cdr3_aa: CAVKDGTGGNTIYF

j_call: TRBJ1-1
cdr3_length: 14
d_call: .
v_call: TRBV29-1
clone_size: few
cdr3_nt: TGCAGCGTTGACGCCAGGGTGAGGGACACTGAAGCTTTCTTT
cdr3_aa: CSVDARVRDTEAFF

j_call: TRBJ2-1
cdr3_length: 16
d_call: .
v_call: TRBV27
clone_size: few
cdr3_nt: TGTGCCAGCAGTTTTATGATGACGGGAGTAAAAAATGAGCAGTTCTTC
cdr3_aa: CASSFMMTGVKNEQFF

j_call: TRBJ2-1
cdr3_length: 14
d_call: TRBD1
v_call: TRBV5-1
clone_size: many
cdr3_nt: TGCGCCAGCAGCTTGTCAGGGGGATACAATGAGCAGTTCTTC
cdr3_aa: CASSLSGGYNEQFF

j_call: TRBJ2-3
cdr3_length: 16
d_call: .
v_call: TRBV28
clone_size: .
cdr3_nt: TGTGCCAGCAGTTTAAGTTCGGAGGGGGGCCTCGATACGCAGTATTTT
cdr3_aa: CASSLSSEGGLDTQYF

j_call: TRBJ1-6
cdr3_length: 14
d_call: .
v_call: TRBV6-1
clone_size: many
cdr3_nt: TGTGCCAGCAGCGCAGCCCGAATGGGTGCACCCCTCCACTTT
cdr3_aa: CASSAARMGAPLHF

j_call: TRBJ1-1
cdr3_length: 16
d_call: TRBD1
v_call: TRBV18
clone_size: many
cdr3_nt: TGTGCCAGCTCTCTAAAAACTGGACAGGGGGGCACTGAAGCTTTCTTT
cdr3_aa: CASSLKTGQGGTEAFF

j_call: TRBJ2-3
cdr3_length: 16
d_call: TRBD2
v_call: TRBV20-1
clone_size: few
cdr3_nt: TGCAGTGCTAGGATACTAGCGGGGACCTCCACAGATACGCAGTATTTT
cdr3_aa: CSARILAGTSTDTQYF

j_call: TRBJ2-3
cdr3_length: 15
d_call: TRBD2
v_call: TRBV7-9
clone_size: .
cdr3_nt: TGTGCCAGCAGGCCGGGGACTAGACCCACAGATACGCAGTATTTT
cdr3_aa: CASRPGTRPTDTQYF

j_call: TRBJ1-1
cdr3_length: 12
d_call: .
v_call: TRBV20-1
clone_size: few
cdr3_nt: TGCAGTGCTACGACAGGGAACACTGAAGCTTTCTTT
cdr3_aa: CSATTGNTEAFF

j_call: TRBJ2-1
cdr3_length: 14
d_call: .
v_call: TRBV6-2/TRBV6-3
clone_size: few
cdr3_nt: TGTGCCAGCAGACCCGGGACAAATAACAATGAGCAGTTCTTC
cdr3_aa: CASRPGTNNNEQFF

j_call: TRBJ1-2
cdr3_length: 12
d_call: TRBD1
v_call: TRBV12-5
clone_size: many
cdr3_nt: TGTGCTAGTGGGGGACAGGACTATGGCTACACCTTC
cdr3_aa: CASGGQDYGYTF

j_call: TRBJ2-6
cdr3_length: 14
d_call: .
v_call: TRBV10-1
clone_size: many
cdr3_nt: TGCGCCAGCAGTGCGAGTCCTGGGGCCAACGTCCTGACTTTC
cdr3_aa: CASSASPGANVLTF

j_call: TRBJ2-7
cdr3_length: 13
d_call: .
v_call: TRBV7-6
clone_size: few
cdr3_nt: TGTGCCAGCAGCGCGGGACCCTCCTACGAGCAGTACTTC
cdr3_aa: CASSAGPSYEQYF

j_call: TRBJ2-4
cdr3_length: 14
d_call: .
v_call: TRBV30
clone_size: few
cdr3_nt: TGTGCCTGGAGTGTGAGAGGAGGGGGCGACATTCAGTACTTC
cdr3_aa: CAWSVRGGGDIQYF

j_call: TRBJ2-1
cdr3_length: 15
d_call: TRBD1
v_call: TRBV7-3
clone_size: few
cdr3_nt: TGTGCCAGCAGCTTAGGGGGACAGGGGGCCGATGAGCAGTTCTTC
cdr3_aa: CASSLGGQGADEQFF